This T cell receptor beta chain emerged from a study of T cell clonotyping in hematopoietic cell transplantation. The time point denotes: recipient sample about 28 days before transplant, after cytoreduction. The CDR3 extends over 17 amino acids. CDR1 SGHAT and CDR2 FQNNGV come from the germline V gene. With V trimmed by 7 bases and J by 5 bases, 14 bases remained unmatched. Only in-frame clones appear in the TCRdb table, and some are missing; sequencing was by immunoSEQ multiplex PCR. Seen here are 25,000 to 30,000 clones, 82% observed once, and the top ten hold around 1.8%. The sequence derives from a man aged 35 to 55 with acute myeloid leukemia. Some clones in this sample may be carry-over from other donors' samples. Sequenced material: peripheral blood mononuclear cells, taken before stem cell transplant. The chain carries TRBV11-2 and TRBJ2-5; TRBD1 matches 12 bases. The CDR3 DNA is TGTGCCAGCACGCCGGGACAGGGGGCTGGGGCTGGGGAGACCCAGTACTTC. Its translation is CASTPGQGAGAGETQYF.